Listed below are T cell receptor beta chains from one sample, sequenced in a study of blood T cell repertoires in COVID-19. Only in-frame clones appear in the TCRdb table, and some are missing; sequencing was by immunoSEQ multiplex PCR. The repertoire has about 410,000 clones, about 91% of them found once; the top ten carry under 2%. Source material: peripheral blood. These receptors were taken from a woman in her thirties or forties with COVID-19, enrolled during active disease. The CDR3 runs from the conserved cysteine through the conserved F or W. Fields, in order: D gene, clone size, CDR3 length, V gene, J gene, CDR3 DNA, CDR3 protein. The D gene is left open where the match is weak. The size field is filled for only some rows; it gives once, few, many or a size class.

>TRBD1|-|14|TRBV12-5|TRBJ2-5
TGTGCTAGTGGAGCGGAAGGGGGCGGGGAGACCCAGTACTTC
CASGAEGGGETQYF
>-|-|13|TRBV30|TRBJ2-2
TGTGCCTGGAGTGTCAGGACTCCCGGGGAGCTGTTTTTT
CAWSVRTPGELFF
>TRBD1|-|17|TRBV4-2|TRBJ2-2
TGTGCCAGCAGCCAAGATCCGGGGACAGGTTACACCGGGGAGCTGTTTTTT
CASSQDPGTGYTGELFF
>-|-|13|TRBV12-3/TRBV12-4|TRBJ2-7
TGTGCCAGCAGTTTAGACGGGTCCTACGAGCAGTACTTC
CASSLDGSYEQYF
>TRBD2|-|18|TRBV7-9|TRBJ2-3
TGTGCCAGCAGCCTCGGACTAGCGGGGGGCCCTGGCACAGATACGCAGTATTTT
CASSLGLAGGPGTDTQYF
>TRBD2|-|15|TRBV18|TRBJ2-1
TGTGCCAGCTCACCACCGGGACTAGCGGGAGGAAAGCAGTTCTTC
CASSPPGLAGGKQFF
>TRBD1|-|11|TRBV2|TRBJ2-1
TGTGCCAGCAACGGACAGGCAAGCCAGTTCTTC
CASNGQASQFF
>-|-|14|TRBV7-9|TRBJ2-3
TGTGCCACCCGCCCCGGGACTTTCACAGATACGCAGTATTTT
CATRPGTFTDTQYF
>-|-|16|TRBV5-6|TRBJ2-5
TGTGCCAGCAGCCTGCCGAACAGGGCCTTTGGGGGGACCCAGTACTTC
CASSLPNRAFGGTQYF
>TRBD2|once|21|TRBV9|TRBJ2-1
TGTGCCAGCAGCGTTCCTTACCCCGGGACTAGCGTGGGTACCTCCTACAATGAGCAGTTCTTC
CASSVPYPGTSVGTSYNEQFF
>TRBD1|-|16|TRBV6-8|TRBJ2-5
TGTGCCAGCAGTGGATTGACAGGGGGGGGCCGAGAGACCCAGTACTTC
CASSGLTGGGRETQYF
>-|many|16|TRBV28|TRBJ1-5
TGTGCCAGCAGTTTTATCAGTAGGGGGAAAGGTCAGCCCCAGCATTTT
CASSFISRGKGQPQHF
>-|-|16|TRBV7-2|TRBJ1-2
TGTGCCAGCAGCCCCAACCTGGGGGGGGATAACTATGGCTACACCTTC
CASSPNLGGDNYGYTF
>-|few|13|TRBV5-4|TRBJ1-2
TGTGCCAGCAGCTTGGGCGGGAGCTATGGCTACACCTTC
CASSLGGSYGYTF
>-|-|14|TRBV7-3|TRBJ1-1
TGTGCCAGCAGCTTGGGCAGAGCCAACACTGAAGCTTTCTTT
CASSLGRANTEAFF
>TRBD1|-|16|TRBV5-1|TRBJ1-1
TGCGCCAGCAGCTTTCCCCTGGGACAGGGGGACACTGAAGCTTTCTTT
CASSFPLGQGDTEAFF